This T cell receptor beta chain was documented in a study of blood T cell repertoires in COVID-19. This clone was detected once. The data were produced by immunoSEQ multiplex PCR, yet TCRdb's version contains in-frame clones alone and is incomplete. The sample lists about 220,000 clones, just over 85% occurring once. There are 14 residues in the CDR3. Germline V lookup: CDR1 SGHTA, CDR2 FQGNSA. After removal of 5 bases from V and 3 bases from J, the junction contained 3 bases not matched to a gene. In assigning cohorts, the study relied on participant-reported clinical history. The sample consisted of PBMCs or T cells enriched from blood (not recorded which). This chain joins TRBV7-2 and TRBJ2-3; 9 bases fit TRBD1. The TCR was taken from a woman aged 35 to 49 with acute COVID-19. DNA for the CDR3: TGTGCCAGCAGCCAGGGACAGGGAACAGATACGCAGTATTTT. It codes for CASSQGQGTDTQYF.